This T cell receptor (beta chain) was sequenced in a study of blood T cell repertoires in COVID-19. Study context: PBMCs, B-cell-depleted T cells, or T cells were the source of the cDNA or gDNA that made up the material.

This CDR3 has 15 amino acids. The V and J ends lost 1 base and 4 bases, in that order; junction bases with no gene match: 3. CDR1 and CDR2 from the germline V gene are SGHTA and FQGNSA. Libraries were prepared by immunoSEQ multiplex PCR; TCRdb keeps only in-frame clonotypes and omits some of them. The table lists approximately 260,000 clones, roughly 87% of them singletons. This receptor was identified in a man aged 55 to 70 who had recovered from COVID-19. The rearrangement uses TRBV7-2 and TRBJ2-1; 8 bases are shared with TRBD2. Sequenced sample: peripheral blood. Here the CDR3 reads CASSLDGGGYNEQFF. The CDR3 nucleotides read TGTGCCAGCAGCTTAGATGGCGGGGGGTACAATGAGCAGTTCTTC.